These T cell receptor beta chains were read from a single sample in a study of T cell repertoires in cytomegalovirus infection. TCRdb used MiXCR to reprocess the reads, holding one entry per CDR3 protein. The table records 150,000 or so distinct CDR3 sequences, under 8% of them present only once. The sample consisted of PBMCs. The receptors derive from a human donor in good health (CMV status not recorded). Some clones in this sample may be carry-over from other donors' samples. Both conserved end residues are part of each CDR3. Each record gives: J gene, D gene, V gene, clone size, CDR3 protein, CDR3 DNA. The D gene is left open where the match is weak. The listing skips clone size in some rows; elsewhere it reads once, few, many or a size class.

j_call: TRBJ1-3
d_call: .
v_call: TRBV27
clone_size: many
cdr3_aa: CASSFLPLSGNTIYF
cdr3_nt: TGTGCCAGCAGTTTCCTCCCGCTCTCTGGAAACACCATATATTTT

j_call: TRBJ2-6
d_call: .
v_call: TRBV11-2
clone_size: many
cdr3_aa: CASNDRIVPSGANVLTF
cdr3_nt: TGTGCCAGCAACGACAGGATAGTCCCTTCTGGGGCCAACGTCCTGACTTTC

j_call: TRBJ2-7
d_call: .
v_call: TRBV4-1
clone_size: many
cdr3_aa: CASSQVVNIGEQYF
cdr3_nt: TGCGCCAGCAGCCAAGTGGTGAATATCGGCGAGCAGTACTTC

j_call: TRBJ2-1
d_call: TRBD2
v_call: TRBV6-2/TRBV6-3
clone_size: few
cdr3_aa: CASSQGTSGYNEQFF
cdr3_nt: TGTGCCAGCAGCCAGGGGACTAGCGGTTACAATGAGCAGTTCTTC

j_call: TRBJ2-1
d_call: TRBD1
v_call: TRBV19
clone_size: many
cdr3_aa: CASSHTRGRDEQFF
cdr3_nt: TGTGCCAGTAGTCATACCAGGGGGCGTGATGAGCAGTTCTTC

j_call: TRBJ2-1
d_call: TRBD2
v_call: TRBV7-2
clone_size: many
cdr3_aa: CASRKSGTSFNEQFF
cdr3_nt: TGTGCCAGCAGGAAGTCCGGGACTAGCTTCAATGAGCAGTTCTTC

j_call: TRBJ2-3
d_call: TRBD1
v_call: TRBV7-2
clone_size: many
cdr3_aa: CASSIQGDNQADTQYF
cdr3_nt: TGTGCCAGCAGTATTCAGGGGGACAATCAGGCAGATACGCAGTATTTT

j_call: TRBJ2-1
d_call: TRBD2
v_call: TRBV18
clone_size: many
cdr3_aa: CASSPPVVERGPYNEQFF
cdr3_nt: TGTGCCAGCTCACCACCGGTCGTGGAGCGGGGACCTTACAATGAGCAGTTCTTC

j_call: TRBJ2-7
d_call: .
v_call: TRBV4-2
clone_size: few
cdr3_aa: CASSHRKYYEQYF
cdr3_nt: TGTGCCAGCAGCCACCGGAAGTACTACGAGCAGTACTTC

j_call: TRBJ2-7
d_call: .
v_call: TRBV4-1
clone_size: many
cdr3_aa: CASSPGGAGTYEQYF
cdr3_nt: TGCGCCAGCAGCCCCGGAGGGGCAGGGACCTACGAGCAGTACTTC

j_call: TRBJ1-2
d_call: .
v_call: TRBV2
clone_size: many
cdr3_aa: CASSGTGRVDGYTF
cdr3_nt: TGTGCCAGCAGTGGTACGGGAAGGGTTGATGGCTACACCTTC

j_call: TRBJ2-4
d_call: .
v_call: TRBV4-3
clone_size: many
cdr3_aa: CASSQETTGGNIQYF
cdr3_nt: TGCGCCAGCAGCCAGGAAACGACTGGAGGGAACATTCAGTACTTC

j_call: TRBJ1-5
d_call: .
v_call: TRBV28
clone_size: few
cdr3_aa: CASSSRGRGTPQHF
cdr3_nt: TGTGCCAGCAGTTCCCGGGGAAGGGGCACACCCCAGCATTTT

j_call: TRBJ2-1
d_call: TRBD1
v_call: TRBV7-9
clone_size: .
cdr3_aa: CASSKDRDEQFF
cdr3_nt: TGTGCCAGCAGCAAGGACAGGGATGAGCAGTTCTTC